This TCR beta chain stems from a study of blood T cell repertoires in COVID-19. Study background: The study drew acute and convalescent COVID-19 samples from the United States, Italy and Spain.

The CDR3 sequence is 17 residues long. J lost 0 bases, V lost 4 bases, and 8 bases had no gene match. Germline V gene data show CDR1 as LNHDA and CDR2 as SQIVND (reference sequence). Grouping used clinical history reported by participants in a survey and questionnaire. Two negative PCRs, clearance, or symptom resolution had been documented for recovered Cohort 3 donors. Per the authors' pipeline: Amplification of reference gene primers provided the estimated nucleated cell counts. Only in-frame clones appear in the TCRdb table, and some are missing; sequencing was by immunoSEQ multiplex PCR. V and J calls plus clone size are reproduced from that table; the DNA served to infer D and trimming. The sample has 200,000 to 250,000 clones, 70% to 85% seen once; the top ten hold 3% to 4%.

The sample consisted of PBMCs or T cells enriched from blood (not recorded which). The clonotype was recovered from a woman between 55 and 75 years old who had recovered from COVID-19. This sequence joins TRBV19 and TRBJ1-3, with TRBD1 matching 8 bases. The CDR3 DNA sequence: TGTGCCAGTAGTAGCGGACAGGGACATTACTCTGGAAACACCATATATTTT. Its translation is CASSSGQGHYSGNTIYF.